This T cell receptor beta chain was identified in a study of T-cell reconstitution after alpha-beta-depleted transplantation in children. Preparation of the TCRbeta library involved a method that used unique molecular identifiers. TCRdb analysed the PCR reads with MiXCR anew, one entry per CDR3 protein. The sample lists about 980,000 distinct CDR3 sequences, 25% to 30% seen once, with over 25% in the top ten. Findings and limits, study-wide: Newly produced T cells mostly provided counts and TCRbeta diversity after one year, as hyperexpanded clones declined. The origin of alpha-beta T cells about two months after transplant was reportedly several hundred expanded graft clones.

In this sample, this clonotype turned up a few times. The antigen is undetermined. V lost 5 bases, J lost 2 bases, and 7 bases lay in between. The CDR3 loop spans 12 amino acids. The V call is TRBV12-3 or TRBV12-4, the J call TRBJ2-7; D call uncertain. The TCR comes from a boy under two years old who had a stem cell transplant for SCID, so the T cells may come from the graft donor. The source was PBMCs, mostly from graft donor cells, collected 360 days after TCRalphabeta/CD19-depleted stem cell transplant. CDR3 bases: TGTGCCAGCAGTCCATTTCCCTACGAGCAGTACTTC. This translates into CASSPFPYEQYF.